This TCR beta chain was recorded in a study of control samples from healthy donors and cancer patients (dated by TCRdb to the early 2020s). Preparation of the library involved the immunoSEQ multiplex PCR assay. Drawn from immuneACCESS, this table holds only the in-frame rearrangements with V and J called that TCRdb kept. Clones are partly lost; checked studies trace under half to an unresolved V gene and leave the rest unexplained. The sample table shows some 140,000 clones, and about nine tenths are seen once. The top ten clonotypes cover roughly 8.7% of the sample. With regard to this clone: Its antigen is currently not known. No qualities accompany the bases; no much larger clone lies one base away.

V was cut back by 4 bases and J by 0 bases, leaving a gap of 16 bases between them. CDR1 and CDR2, per the germline V gene, are SGHRS and YFSETQ. Counted from cysteine to phenylalanine, this CDR3 has 16 amino acids. Only CDR3 DNA remains: 48 bases, in frame from the first base. This receptor was identified in a young woman in good health. Sequencing was carried out using blood. The receptor chain draws on TRBV5-1 and TRBJ1-2, and perhaps TRBD1 as D gene, on 6 matching bases. The CDR3 protein: CASSARDTASNYGYTF. At the DNA level, the sequence is TGCGCCAGCAGCGCCCGGGACACAGCATCTAACTATGGCTACACCTTC.